What follows is one T cell receptor beta chain and its context. Sequencing used immunoSEQ multiplex PCR; TCRdb keeps in-frame clones, though not all of them. The sample contains about 400,000 clones, over 75% of which appear only once. Germline V gene lookup returns CDR1 LNHDA and CDR2 SQIVND (reference sequence). V shed 7 bases and J shed 5 bases, with 17 bases lying between them. The CDR3 runs to 14 residues. This sample was included in a study of blood T cell repertoires in COVID-19. The TCR comes from a woman aged 35 to 49 with acute COVID-19. Specimen: PBMCs or T cells enriched from blood (not recorded which). The chain links TRBV19 to TRBJ1-1; a weak D match, TRBD1 (6 bases). The CDR3 DNA sequence: TGTGCCAGTACCACGGGGAGGGGGGATACTGAAGCTTTCTTT. Translating it yields CASTTGRGDTEAFF.